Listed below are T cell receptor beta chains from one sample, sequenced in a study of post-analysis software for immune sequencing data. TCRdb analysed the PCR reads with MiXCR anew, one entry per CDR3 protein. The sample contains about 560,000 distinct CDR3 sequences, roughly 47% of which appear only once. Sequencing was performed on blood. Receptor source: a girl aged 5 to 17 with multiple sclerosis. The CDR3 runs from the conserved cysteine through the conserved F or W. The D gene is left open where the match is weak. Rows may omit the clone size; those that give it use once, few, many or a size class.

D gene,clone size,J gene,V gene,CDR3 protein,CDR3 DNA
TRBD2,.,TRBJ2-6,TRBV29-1,CSASAGGGSGANVLTF,TGCAGCGCTTCAGCGGGAGGGGGTTCTGGGGCCAACGTCCTGACTTTC
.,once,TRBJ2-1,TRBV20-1,CSASLAGRLMGEQFF,TGCAGTGCTAGTCTGGCGGGGCGATTAATGGGTGAGCAGTTCTTC
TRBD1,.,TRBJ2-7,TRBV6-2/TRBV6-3,CASTKAGTGSYEQYF,TGTGCCAGCACCAAAGCCGGGACAGGGTCCTACGAGCAGTACTTC
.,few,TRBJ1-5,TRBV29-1,CSVRYRENQPQHF,TGCAGCGTCCGCTACAGGGAGAATCAGCCCCAGCATTTT
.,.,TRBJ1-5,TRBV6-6,CASSYSDLSNQPQHF,TGTGCCAGCAGTTACTCGGACCTTAGCAATCAGCCCCAGCATTTT
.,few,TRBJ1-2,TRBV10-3,CAISESTVYGYTF,TGTGCCATCAGTGAGTCGACAGTTTATGGCTACACCTTC
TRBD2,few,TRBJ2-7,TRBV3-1,CASSLNGGTDYYEQYF,TGTGCCAGCAGCCTCAACGGGGGGACGGACTACTACGAGCAGTACTTC
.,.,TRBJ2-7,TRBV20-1,CSVLGPGSEQYF,TGCAGTGTTTTAGGACCTGGGAGCGAGCAGTACTTC
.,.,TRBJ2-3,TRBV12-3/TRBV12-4,CASSPTGAADTQYF,TGTGCCAGCAGTCCCACGGGGGCCGCAGATACGCAGTATTTT
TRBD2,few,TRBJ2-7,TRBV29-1,CSVTDPGGEQYF,TGCAGCGTGACCGACCCGGGAGGCGAGCAGTACTTC
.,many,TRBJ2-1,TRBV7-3,CASSPDTWSNEQFF,TGTGCCAGCAGCCCCGACACGTGGAGCAATGAGCAGTTCTTC
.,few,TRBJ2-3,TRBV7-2,CASSLAPSTRTDTQYF,TGTGCCAGCAGCTTAGCCCCTAGCACCCGCACAGATACGCAGTATTTT
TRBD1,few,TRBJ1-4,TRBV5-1,CASSAGQGGTNEKLFF,TGCGCCAGCAGCGCGGGACAGGGTGGGACTAATGAAAAACTGTTTTTT
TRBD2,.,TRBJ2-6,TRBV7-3,CASSPGGPAVITGANVLTF,TGTGCCAGCAGCCCGGGAGGTCCGGCCGTTATAACTGGGGCCAACGTCCTGACTTTC
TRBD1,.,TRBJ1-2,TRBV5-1,CASSWGQNYGYTF,TGCGCCAGCAGCTGGGGACAGAACTATGGCTACACCTTC
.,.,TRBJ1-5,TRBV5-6,CASSLGSRQPQHF,TGTGCCAGCAGCTTGGGTAGTCGTCAGCCCCAGCATTTT
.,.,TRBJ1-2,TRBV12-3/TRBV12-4,CASIIDSNYGYTF,TGTGCCAGCATCATTGACAGTAACTATGGCTACACCTTC
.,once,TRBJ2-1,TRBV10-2,CASSEGVEQFF,TGCGCCAGCAGTGAGGGGGTTGAGCAGTTCTTC